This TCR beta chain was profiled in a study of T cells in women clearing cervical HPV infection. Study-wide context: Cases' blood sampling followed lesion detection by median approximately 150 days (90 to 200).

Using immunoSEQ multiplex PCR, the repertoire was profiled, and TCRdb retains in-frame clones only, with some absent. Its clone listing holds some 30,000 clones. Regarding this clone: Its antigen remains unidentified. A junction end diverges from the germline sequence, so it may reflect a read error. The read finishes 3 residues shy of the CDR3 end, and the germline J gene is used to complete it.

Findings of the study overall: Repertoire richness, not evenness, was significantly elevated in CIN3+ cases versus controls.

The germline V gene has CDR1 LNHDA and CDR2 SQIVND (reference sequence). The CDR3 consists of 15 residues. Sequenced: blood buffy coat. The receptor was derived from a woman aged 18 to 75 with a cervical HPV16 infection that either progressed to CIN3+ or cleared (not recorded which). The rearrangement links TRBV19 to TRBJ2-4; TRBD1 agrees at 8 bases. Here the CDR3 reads CASSMMTGAINIQYF. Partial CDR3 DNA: TGTGCCAGTAGTATGATGACAGGGGCCATAAACATT.